A selection of T cell receptor beta chains follows, all from one sample in a study of T cell repertoires in cytomegalovirus infection. MiXCR, run by TCRdb on the reads, gives a single entry per CDR3 protein. Of 680,000 or so distinct CDR3 sequences in the sample, under 40% are singletons; the top ten hold 2.8%. Specimen: PBMCs. Receptor source: a human donor in good health (CMV status not recorded). Some clones in this sample may be carry-over from other donors' samples. CDR3s include the opening cysteine and the closing phenylalanine or tryptophan. The D gene is left open where the match is weak. Clone size is shown for a subset of rows, as once, few, many or a class of expanded clone.

clone size | J gene | V gene | D gene | CDR3 DNA | CDR3 protein
. | TRBJ2-7 | TRBV12-3/TRBV12-4 | . | TGTGCCAGCAGTTTAGCCCAGAACCCCTACGAGCAGTACTTC | CASSLAQNPYEQYF
. | TRBJ2-1 | TRBV28 | . | TGTGCCAGCAGTTCAACCCTTACATCGGGGAATGAGCAGTTCTTC | CASSSTLTSGNEQFF
. | TRBJ1-1 | TRBV5-4 | . | TGTGCCAGCAGCTTATACAGGTTCCGACCTACGATGGGGAACACTGAAGCTTTCTTT | CASSLYRFRPTMGNTEAFF
. | TRBJ1-2 | TRBV14 | . | TGTGCCAGCAGCCAACGAAATGGGGATGGCTACACCTTC | CASSQRNGDGYTF
few | TRBJ2-7 | TRBV28 | . | TGTGCCACCTCAAACAGGGCCTACGAGCAGTACTTC | CATSNRAYEQYF
. | TRBJ2-1 | TRBV6-5 | TRBD2 | TGTGCCAGCAATTTTCTCAGCGGGAGCAATGAGCAGTTCTTC | CASNFLSGSNEQFF
many | TRBJ2-1 | TRBV28 | TRBD1 | TGTGCCAGCAGTTTTCTTGGACAGGGGATCTACAATGAGCAGTTCTTC | CASSFLGQGIYNEQFF
many | TRBJ2-5 | TRBV7-6 | TRBD1 | TGTGCCAGCAGCCCCAAACAGGGGGCTACCCAGTACTTC | CASSPKQGATQYF
. | TRBJ2-1 | TRBV12-3/TRBV12-4 | . | TGTGCCAGCAGTACCCCCGCACTAGTCCAAAATGAGCAGTTCTTC | CASSTPALVQNEQFF
many | TRBJ2-3 | TRBV19 | TRBD2 | TGTGCCAGTCGAAGGGCCCCTAGCGGGGGGTCTAGCACAGATACGCAGTATTTT | CASRRAPSGGSSTDTQYF
few | TRBJ2-2 | TRBV7-6 | . | TGTGCCAGCAGCCACAGGTTCCCCGGGGAGCTGTTTTTT | CASSHRFPGELFF
many | TRBJ1-1 | TRBV7-8 | TRBD1 | TGTGCCAGCAGCTATGGACAGGGAGAAGAGGAGAACACTGAAGCTTTCTTT | CASSYGQGEEENTEAFF
few | TRBJ2-2 | TRBV11-3 | . | TGTGCCAGCAGCCCTGGGGGACCCAACACCGGGGAGCTGTTTTTT | CASSPGGPNTGELFF
. | TRBJ2-3 | TRBV5-1 | TRBD1 | TGCGCCAGCAGCACACGGACAGGCGAATCTTTCACAGATACGCAGTATTTT | CASSTRTGESFTDTQYF
few | TRBJ2-1 | TRBV7-2 | TRBD2 | TGTGCCAGCAGCTTCGCCGGGACTAGCGGCTACAATGAGCAGTTCTTC | CASSFAGTSGYNEQFF
once | TRBJ1-5 | TRBV7-2 | TRBD1 | TGTGCCAGCAGCTTGTACACGACAGGGGGTCGTAGCAATCAGCCCAAGCATTTT | CASSLYTTGGRSNQPKHF
. | TRBJ2-5 | TRBV7-6 | TRBD2 | TGTGCCAGCAGCTTAGATGGTACTAGCGGGGGAGTGGGAGAGACCCAGTACTTC | CASSLDGTSGGVGETQYF
. | TRBJ1-1 | TRBV7-8 | . | TGTGCCAGCAGCTTAGGCGACCCCGGGGCTTTCTTT | CASSLGDPGAFF
few | TRBJ1-1 | TRBV6-5 | . | TGTGCCAGCAGTTACGACGATAACACTGAAGCTTTCTTT | CASSYDDNTEAFF
. | TRBJ2-1 | TRBV7-3 | TRBD1 | TGTGCCAGCAGCCCAGGCGGGACAGGGTCGCACAATGAGCAGTTCTTC | CASSPGGTGSHNEQFF
. | TRBJ2-2 | TRBV28 | . | TGTGCCAGCCGTCCCAGTTTATTCACCGGGGAGCTGTTTTTT | CASRPSLFTGELFF
few | TRBJ1-4 | TRBV6-2/TRBV6-3 | . | TGTGCCAGCAGAGAGGCGAAGGGGGGTAATGAAAAACTGTTTTTT | CASREAKGGNEKLFF
. | TRBJ1-5 | TRBV27 | . | TGTGCCAGCAGTCCTGTCAATCAGCCCCAGCATTTT | CASSPVNQPQHF
few | TRBJ2-5 | TRBV29-1 | . | TGCAGCGTCGTGGATAACCCCCAAGAGACCCAGTACTTC | CSVVDNPQETQYF
many | TRBJ2-3 | TRBV7-2 | . | TGTGCCAGCAGCTTAGTTGGGACAGATACGCAGTATTTT | CASSLVGTDTQYF
few | TRBJ1-2 | TRBV11-2 | . | TGTGCCAGCAGCTTAACTCCGGCTTTGATCAACTATGGCTACACCTTC | CASSLTPALINYGYTF
. | TRBJ2-1 | TRBV6-5 | TRBD2 | TGTGCCAGCAGTCGAATCCGACTAGCGGGAGAGTACAATGAGCAGTTCTTC | CASSRIRLAGEYNEQFF
. | TRBJ2-6 | TRBV7-2 | TRBD1 | TGTGCCAGCAGCCCCGGGACAGGGGTTTCTGGGGCCAACGTCCTGACTTTC | CASSPGTGVSGANVLTF
. | TRBJ1-1 | TRBV20-1 | TRBD1 | TGCAGTGCTTCCCAGGGGGTGTCTGGGTACACTGAAGCTTTCTTT | CSASQGVSGYTEAFF
. | TRBJ2-7 | TRBV11-1 | . | TGTGCCAGCAGCTTAGCCCTGACAGACAACTACGAGCAGTACTTC | CASSLALTDNYEQYF
. | TRBJ2-7 | TRBV7-9 | TRBD2 | TGTTCCAGCCGAGACCTAGCGGGAGTGGGCGAGCAGTACTTC | CSSRDLAGVGEQYF
. | TRBJ2-2 | TRBV7-6 | . | TGTGCCAGCAGCTTAGCGGGAGGACTAAAGAACACCGGGGAGCTGTTTTTT | CASSLAGGLKNTGELFF
. | TRBJ1-2 | TRBV20-1 | . | TGCAGTGCCAACCGACAGGCAAACTACACCTTC | CSANRQANYTF
. | TRBJ2-7 | TRBV18 | . | TGTGCCAGCTCACCGATAAGTGGCAGGGGAAGCCCCTACGAGCAGTACTTC | CASSPISGRGSPYEQYF
many | TRBJ1-5 | TRBV27 | . | TGTGCCAGCAGGAACGTACAGGGCTACAATCAGCCCCAGCATTTT | CASRNVQGYNQPQHF
. | TRBJ1-1 | TRBV29-1 | . | TGCAGCGTTGAGGGCCTGAGGAACACTGAATCTTGCTTT | CSVEGLRNTESCF